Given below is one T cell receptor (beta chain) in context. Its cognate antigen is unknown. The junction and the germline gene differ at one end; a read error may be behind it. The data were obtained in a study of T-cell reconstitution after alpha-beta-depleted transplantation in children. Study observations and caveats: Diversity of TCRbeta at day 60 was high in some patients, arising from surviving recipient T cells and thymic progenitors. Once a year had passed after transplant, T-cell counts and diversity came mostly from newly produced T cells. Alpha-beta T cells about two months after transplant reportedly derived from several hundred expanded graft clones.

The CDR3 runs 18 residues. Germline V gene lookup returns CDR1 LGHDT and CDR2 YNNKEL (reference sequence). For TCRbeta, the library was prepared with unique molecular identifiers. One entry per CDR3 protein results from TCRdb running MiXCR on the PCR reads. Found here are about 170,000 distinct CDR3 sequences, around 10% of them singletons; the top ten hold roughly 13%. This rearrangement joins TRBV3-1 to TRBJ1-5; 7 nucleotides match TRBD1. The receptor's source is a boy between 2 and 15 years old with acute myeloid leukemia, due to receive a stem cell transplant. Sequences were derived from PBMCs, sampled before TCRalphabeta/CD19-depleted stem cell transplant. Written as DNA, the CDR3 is TGTGCCTGCAGTCGGACAGGTCGGACCACTTATAGCAATCAGCCCCAGCATTTT. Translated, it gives CACSRTGRTTYSNQPQHF.